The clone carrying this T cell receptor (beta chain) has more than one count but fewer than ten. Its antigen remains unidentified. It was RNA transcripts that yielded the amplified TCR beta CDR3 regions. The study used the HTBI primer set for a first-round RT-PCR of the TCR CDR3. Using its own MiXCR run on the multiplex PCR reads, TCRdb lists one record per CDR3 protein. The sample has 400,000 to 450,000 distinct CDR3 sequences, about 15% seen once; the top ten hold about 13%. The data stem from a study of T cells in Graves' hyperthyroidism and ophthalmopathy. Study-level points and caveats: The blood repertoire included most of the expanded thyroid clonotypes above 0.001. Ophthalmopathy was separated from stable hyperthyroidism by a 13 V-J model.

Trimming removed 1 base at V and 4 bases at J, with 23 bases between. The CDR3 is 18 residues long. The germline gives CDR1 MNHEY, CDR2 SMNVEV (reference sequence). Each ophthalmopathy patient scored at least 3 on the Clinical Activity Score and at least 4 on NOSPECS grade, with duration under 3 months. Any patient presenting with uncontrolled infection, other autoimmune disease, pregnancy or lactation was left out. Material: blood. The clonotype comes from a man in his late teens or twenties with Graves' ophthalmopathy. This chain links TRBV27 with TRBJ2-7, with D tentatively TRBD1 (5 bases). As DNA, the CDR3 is TGTGCCAGCAGTTTATGGGGCCCCGACAGAAAGGGGCTTTACGAGCAGTACTTC. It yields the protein CASSLWGPDRKGLYEQYF.